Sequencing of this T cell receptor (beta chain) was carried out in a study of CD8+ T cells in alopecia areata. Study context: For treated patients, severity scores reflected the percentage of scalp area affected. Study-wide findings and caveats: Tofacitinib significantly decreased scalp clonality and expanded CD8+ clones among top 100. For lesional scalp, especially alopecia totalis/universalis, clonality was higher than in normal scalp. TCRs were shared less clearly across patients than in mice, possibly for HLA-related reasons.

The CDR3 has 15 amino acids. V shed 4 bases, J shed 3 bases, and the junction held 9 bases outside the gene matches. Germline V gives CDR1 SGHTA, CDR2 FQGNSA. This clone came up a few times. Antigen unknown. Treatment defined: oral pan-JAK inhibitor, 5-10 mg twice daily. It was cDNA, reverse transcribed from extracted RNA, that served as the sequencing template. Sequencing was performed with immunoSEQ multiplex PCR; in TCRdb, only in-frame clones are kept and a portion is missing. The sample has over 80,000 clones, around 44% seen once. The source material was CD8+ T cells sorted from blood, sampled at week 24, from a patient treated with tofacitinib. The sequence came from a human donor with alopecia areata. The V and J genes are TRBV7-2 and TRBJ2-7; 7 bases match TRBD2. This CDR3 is CASSWGVGGNYEQYF. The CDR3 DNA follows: TGTGCCAGCAGCTGGGGCGTCGGGGGGAACTACGAGCAGTACTTC.